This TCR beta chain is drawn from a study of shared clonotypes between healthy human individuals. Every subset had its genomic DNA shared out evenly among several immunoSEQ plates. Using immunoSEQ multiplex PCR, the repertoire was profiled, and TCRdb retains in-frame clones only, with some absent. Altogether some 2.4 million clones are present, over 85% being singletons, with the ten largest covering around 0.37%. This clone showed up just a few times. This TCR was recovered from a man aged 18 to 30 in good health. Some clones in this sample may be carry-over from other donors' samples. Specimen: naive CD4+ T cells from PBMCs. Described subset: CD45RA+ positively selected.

The CDR3: CAISELGSRSAQHF. The CDR3 coding sequence is TGTGCCATCAGTGAGTTGGGATCAAGGTCGGCCCAGCATTTT. This chain joins TRBV10-3 and TRBJ1-5; no firm D call. This CDR3 is 14 amino acids long. Between the trimmed V and J ends, which lost 1 base and 11 bases, there was a span of 15 bases. Germline CDR1 is ENHRY and CDR2 is SYGVKD.